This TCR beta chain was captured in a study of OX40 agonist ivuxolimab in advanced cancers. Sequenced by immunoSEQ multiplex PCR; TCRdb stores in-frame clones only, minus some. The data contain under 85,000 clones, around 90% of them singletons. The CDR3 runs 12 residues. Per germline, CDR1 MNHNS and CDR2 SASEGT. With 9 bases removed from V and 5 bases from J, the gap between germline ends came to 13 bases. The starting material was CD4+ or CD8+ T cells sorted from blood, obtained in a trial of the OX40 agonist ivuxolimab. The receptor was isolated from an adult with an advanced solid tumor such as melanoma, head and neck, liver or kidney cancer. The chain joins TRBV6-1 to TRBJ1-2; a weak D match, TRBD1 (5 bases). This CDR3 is CASLLSGYGYTF. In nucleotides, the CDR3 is TGTGCCAGTCTTCTTTCAGGGTATGGCTACACCTTC.